The 27 T cell receptor beta chains presented below share a single source sample, sequenced in a study of T cell changes during pregnancy in multiple sclerosis. Generated by immunoSEQ multiplex PCR, the TCRdb table keeps only in-frame clones and is missing some. The sample records 55,000 to 85,000 clones, 94% being singletons. Source: peripheral blood, taken in the third trimester of pregnancy. The receptors originated from a female donor with multiple sclerosis, enrolled in a pregnancy study.

The V and J genes are TRBV7-3 and TRBJ2-2, with D maybe TRBD1 (7 bases). Germline lookup yields CDR1 SGHTA and CDR2 FQGTGA. This CDR3 spans 17 amino acids. V lost 4 bases and J 5 bases, leaving 20 bases between the germline ends. The CDR3 nucleotides are TGTGCCAGCAGCTACCAGGGCGGGACAGTATCTACCGGGGAGCTGTTTTTT. It codes for CASSYQGGTVSTGELFF.

The chain is built from TRBV29-1 and TRBJ2-7, with 9 bases lining up with TRBD2. Germline CDR1 and CDR2: SQVTM and ANQGSEA. Trimming at V came to 7 bases and at J to 0 bases, leaving 10 bases not matched to a gene. This CDR3 contains 15 residues. DNA of the CDR3: TGCAGCGCCCGAAGGGGTAGCGGGGGCTCCTACGAGCAGTACTTC. Encoded protein: CSARRGSGGSYEQYF.

The CDR3 DNA follows: TGCGCCAGCAGCTTGGGGACAGGGGGCGGTTCACCCCTCCACTTT. This sequence encodes CASSLGTGGGSPLHF. The V and J genes are TRBV5-1 and TRBJ1-6, with 11 bases fitting TRBD1. The trim removed 0 bases at V and 9 bases at J, leaving 2 bases unmatched. CDR1 and CDR2 (germline): SGHRS, YFSETQ. There are 15 residues in the CDR3.

The chain employs TRBV10-3 and TRBJ1-4; TRBD1 matches 7 bases. The CDR3 is made up of 15 amino acids. From germline, CDR1 is ENHRY and CDR2 SYGVKD. Losses at the gene ends were 6 bases for V and 10 bases for J; bases not matched to a gene: 14. DNA for the CDR3: TGTGCCATCAGCGCAGACCTAGGGACAGCTGGAAAACTGTTTTTT. This encodes CAISADLGTAGKLFF.

The chain combines TRBV7-9 with TRBJ1-1, with D possibly being TRBD1 (6 bases). This CDR3 region has 11 residues. Germline V CDR1 and CDR2: SEHNR, FQNEAQ (reference sequence). Deletions cut 6 bases from V and 8 bases from J, with 10 bases between. CDR3 in DNA: TGTGCCAGCAGTCAAGACAGGGAAGCTTTCTTT. This encodes CASSQDREAFF.

The genes are TRBV7-2 and TRBJ1-2, with D perhaps TRBD1 (6 bases). CDR3 size: 13 residues. The germline gives CDR1 SGHTA, CDR2 FQGNSA. V gave up 7 bases and J gave up 8 bases, with 17 bases separating them. The CDR3 DNA reads as TGTGCCAGCACCAACAGGGTAGTCTACGGCTACACCTTC. Protein sequence: CASTNRVVYGYTF.

The V gene is TRBV7-2, the J gene TRBJ2-6; D remains ambiguous. The CDR3 loop spans 15 amino acids. CDR1 SGHTA and CDR2 FQGNSA come from the germline V gene. Trimming pared 4 bases from V and 0 bases from J, leaving 7 bases between. In DNA, the CDR3 is TGTGCCAGCAGCTCCACGGGCTCTGGGGCCAACGTCCTGACTTTC. This sequence encodes CASSSTGSGANVLTF.

V and J are TRBV7-3 and TRBJ2-3; 14 bases align to TRBD2. Trimming removed 5 bases from V and 1 base from J; junction bases left unmatched: 5. This CDR3 has 17 residues. Germline CDR1 and CDR2: SGHTA and FQGTGA. CDR3 DNA sequence: TGTGCCAGCAGCCGGGGACTAGCGGGGGCGGGCACAGATACGCAGTATTTT. Translating it yields CASSRGLAGAGTDTQYF. The whole variable domain, remainder taken from reference TRBV7-3 and TRBJ2-3, is GAGVSQTPSNKVTEKGKYVELRCDPISGHTALYWYRQSLGQGPEFLIYFQGTGAADDSGLPNDRFFAVRPEGSVSTLKIQRTERGDSAVYLCASSRGLAGAGTDTQYFGPGTRLTVL.

The chain uses TRBV4-1 and TRBJ2-2, with a tentative D call TRBD2 (6 bases). The CDR3 covers 15 residues. V dropped 3 bases and J dropped 6 bases, with 14 bases sitting between them. Germline V gives CDR1 MGHRA, CDR2 YSYEKL. The CDR3 here is CASSHPGTPAGELFF. In DNA form, the CDR3 reads TGCGCCAGCAGCCATCCCGGGACTCCCGCCGGGGAGCTGTTTTTT.

The rearrangement joins TRBV19 to TRBJ1-5; D unresolved. Germline V gives CDR1 LNHDA, CDR2 SQIVND (reference sequence). This CDR3 contains 16 residues. V gave up 4 bases and J gave up 1 base, with 14 bases separating them. CDR3 nucleotides: TGTGCCAGTAGTACGGGAGGTGGGGAGAGCAATCAGCCCCAGCATTTT. Translation: CASSTGGGESNQPQHF.

In nucleotides, the CDR3 is TGCAGTGCGGCAAAACAGACTGAAGCTTTCTTT. The encoded protein is CSAAKQTEAFF. The chain joins TRBV20-1 to TRBJ1-1, with D hard to call. The CDR3 totals 11 residues. Germline loops: CDR1 DFQATT, CDR2 SNEGSKA (reference sequence). Trimming shortened V by 6 bases and J by 5 bases, and 10 bases separated the two germline ends.

The chain links TRBV4-3 to TRBJ1-5, with D maybe TRBD1 (6 bases). V lost 1 base, J lost 5 bases, and 12 bases lay in between. The CDR3 extends over 15 amino acids. Germline V gene data show CDR1 as LGHNA and CDR2 as YSLEER. The CDR3 sequence is CASSQGVQGYQPQHF. The CDR3 DNA is TGCGCCAGCAGCCAAGGGGTTCAGGGGTATCAGCCCCAGCATTTT.

The chain is built from TRBV5-4 and TRBJ2-5; 8 bases match TRBD2. Germline trimming cut 0 bases from V and 5 bases from J; bases unmatched to any gene: 6. From germline, CDR1 is SGHNT and CDR2 YYREEE (reference sequence). CDR3 length equals 15 residues. The CDR3 protein is CASSLAPGGHETQYF. The CDR3 region has the DNA TGTGCCAGCAGCTTGGCTCCGGGGGGGCATGAGACCCAGTACTTC.

The chain combines TRBV9 with TRBJ1-2, with no clear D. This CDR3 contains 12 residues. CDR1 is SGDLS and CDR2 is YYNGEE in the germline V gene. V dropped 0 bases and J dropped 8 bases, with 8 bases sitting between them. CDR3 bases: TGTGCCAGCAGCGTAGCTACGGGGGGCTACACCTTC. It specifies CASSVATGGYTF. The full variable domain, in which reference TRBV9 and TRBJ1-2 provide the parts outside the CDR3, is DSGVTQTPKHLITATGQRVTLRCSPRSGDLSVYWYQQSLDQGLQFLIQYYNGEERAKGNILERFSAQQFPDLHSELNLSSLELGDSALYFCASSVATGGYTFGSGTRLTVV.

The rearrangement joins TRBV28 to TRBJ1-5, with 8 bases identical to TRBD1. With 7 bases clipped from V and 3 bases from J, the junction kept 14 bases outside the gene matches. The CDR3 contains 17 residues. The germline CDR1 and CDR2 sequences are MDHEN and SYDVKM. This CDR3 reads CASTTHVRQGYNQPQHF. The CDR3, as DNA: TGTGCCAGCACCACGCATGTGAGACAGGGGTACAATCAGCCCCAGCATTTT.

The V call is TRBV6-5, the J call TRBJ1-5; D is unresolved. CDR3 length: 14 residues. CDR1 MNHEY and CDR2 SVGAGI come from the germline V gene. V was pared by 2 bases and J by 0 bases, with 5 bases between. The CDR3 is CASSYLASNQPQHF. The CDR3 DNA reads TGTGCCAGCAGTTACCTAGCTAGCAATCAGCCCCAGCATTTT.

The chain links TRBV6-5 to TRBJ1-3; the match to TRBD1 covers 7 bases. The V segment lost 5 bases and the J segment 4 bases; nucleotides outside the gene matches: 8. Germline CDR1 reads MNHEY; CDR2 reads SVGAGI. The CDR3 is 15 residues long. The CDR3 spells CASSLTGLAGNTIYF. The CDR3, as DNA: TGTGCCAGCAGTCTGACAGGGTTGGCAGGAAACACCATATATTTT.

V usage is TRBV10-3 and J usage is TRBJ1-1; D is possibly TRBD1 (5 bases). The germline V gene has CDR1 ENHRY and CDR2 SYGVKD. Trimming shortened V by 3 bases and J by 7 bases, and 18 bases separated the two germline ends. The CDR3 covers 15 residues. CDR3 protein: CAISEIEQGGSEAFF. For the CDR3, the DNA is TGTGCCATCAGTGAAATAGAGCAGGGAGGCAGTGAAGCTTTCTTT.

The genes are TRBV6-1 and TRBJ1-2, with D perhaps matching TRBD1 (6 bases). Germline lookup yields CDR1 MNHNS and CDR2 SASEGT. Trimming stripped 9 bases from V and 2 bases from J, with 7 bases between. This CDR3 comprises 11 residues. CDR3 DNA: TGTGCCAGTACAGGGAACTATGGCTACACCTTC. The encoded protein is CASTGNYGYTF.

The CDR3 nucleotides are TGTGCCAGCAGCTCGCCACCGGGACTAGCTAGGAATGAGCAGTTCTTC. This sequence encodes CASSSPPGLARNEQFF. This sequence joins TRBV9 and TRBJ2-1; 9 positions match TRBD2. Trimming cost V 4 bases and J 7 bases; bases outside gene matches: 12. CDR1 is SGDLS and CDR2 is YYNGEE in the germline V gene. The CDR3 is made up of 16 amino acids.

V usage is TRBV7-9 and J usage is TRBJ1-2, with TRBD1 matching 8 bases. Germline V gene data show CDR1 as SEHNR and CDR2 as FQNEAQ (reference sequence). CDR3 length: 15 residues. V lost 5 bases to trimming and J lost 2 bases; unmatched junction nucleotides: 7. For the CDR3, the DNA is TGTGCCAGCAGCCTACGACAGGGGTTCAACTATGGCTACACCTTC. This codes for CASSLRQGFNYGYTF.

The chain is built from TRBV7-2 and TRBJ1-6; D possibly corresponds to TRBD1 (5 bases). V lost 0 bases, J lost 6 bases, and 12 bases lay in between. The germline gives CDR1 SGHTA, CDR2 FQGNSA. This CDR3 spans 16 amino acids. DNA for the CDR3: TGTGCCAGCAGCTTAGCGCAAGGGGCCACTAATTCACCCCTCCACTTT. This codes for CASSLAQGATNSPLHF.

The J gene is TRBJ1-2, the V gene TRBV4-2, with TRBD1 matching 7 bases. V was clipped by 2 bases and J by 6 bases; unmatched bases: 12. CDR1 and CDR2 from the germline V gene are LGHNA and YNFKEQ. This CDR3 region has 16 residues. CDR3 sequence: CASSQPSTDRAHGYTF. CDR3 DNA: TGTGCCAGCAGCCAACCTTCAACTGACAGGGCCCATGGCTACACCTTC.

This chain connects TRBV5-4 to TRBJ2-3; weak D call: TRBD2 (6 bases). This CDR3 is built from 14 residues. The germline CDR1 and CDR2 sequences are SGHNT and YYREEE (reference sequence). Trimming left V 1 base short and J 4 bases short, with 10 bases between. The CDR3 loop reads CASSLLAGSDTQYF. The DNA for the CDR3 is TGTGCCAGCAGCTTGCTCGCGGGGTCAGATACGCAGTATTTT.

The chain couples TRBV30 to TRBJ1-2; D is unresolved. Germline CDR1 and CDR2: GTSNPN and SVGIG (reference sequence). V dropped 2 bases and J dropped 10 bases, with 17 bases sitting between them. The CDR3 totals 13 residues. CDR3 DNA sequence: TGTGCCTGGAGTAGCGGGCGGGCGGTGGTCTACACCTTC. Translating gives CAWSSGRAVVYTF.

The rearrangement uses TRBV7-9 and TRBJ2-5; 8 nucleotides match TRBD2. The CDR3 runs to 14 residues. Germline trimming cut 3 bases from V and 6 bases from J; bases unmatched to any gene: 6. From germline, CDR1 is SEHNR and CDR2 FQNEAQ (reference sequence). CDR3 protein: CASSFRGGEKTQYF. In DNA form, the CDR3 reads TGTGCCAGCAGCTTCCGGGGGGGCGAAAAGACCCAGTACTTC.

The chain recombines TRBV10-3 with TRBJ1-1; 7 positions match TRBD1. Germline V gene data show CDR1 as ENHRY and CDR2 as SYGVKD. The CDR3 extends over 15 amino acids. V shed 3 bases and J 0 bases; nucleotides not matched to a gene: 4. CDR3 DNA sequence: TGTGCCATCAGTGATCACAGGGGTATGAACACTGAAGCTTTCTTT. Translated: CAISDHRGMNTEAFF.